This TCR beta chain was recorded in a study of blood T cell repertoires in COVID-19. In the study overall: Acute-phase and convalescent COVID-19 samples originated in the United States, Italy and Spain. PBMCs, B-cell-depleted T cells, or T cells were the source of the cDNA or gDNA that made up the material.

As processed by the authors: Reference gene primer amplification in the assay estimated nucleated cell counts. Some clones are missing from TCRdb's copy, which holds only in-frame ones; the method was immunoSEQ multiplex PCR. The V and J calls and clone size are taken from that table; D and trimming were inferred from the DNA. This repertoire shows 180,000 or so clones, 85% found once; its top ten account for 6.5% to 10%. The length of the CDR3 is 16 residues. Germline CDR1 reads MGHRA; CDR2 reads YSYEKL. Trimming removed 2 bases from V and 2 bases from J, with 15 bases in between. In this sample, this clone turned up once.

The rearrangement links TRBV4-1 to TRBJ1-2, with TRBD1 as a possible D gene (6 bases). This receptor was obtained from a woman in her sixties or seventies with acute or convalescent COVID-19. The specimen sequenced was peripheral blood. CDR3 amino acids: CASSQNYRVLNYGYTF. CDR3 nucleotides: TGCGCCAGCAGCCAAAATTACAGGGTGTTGAACTATGGCTACACCTTC.